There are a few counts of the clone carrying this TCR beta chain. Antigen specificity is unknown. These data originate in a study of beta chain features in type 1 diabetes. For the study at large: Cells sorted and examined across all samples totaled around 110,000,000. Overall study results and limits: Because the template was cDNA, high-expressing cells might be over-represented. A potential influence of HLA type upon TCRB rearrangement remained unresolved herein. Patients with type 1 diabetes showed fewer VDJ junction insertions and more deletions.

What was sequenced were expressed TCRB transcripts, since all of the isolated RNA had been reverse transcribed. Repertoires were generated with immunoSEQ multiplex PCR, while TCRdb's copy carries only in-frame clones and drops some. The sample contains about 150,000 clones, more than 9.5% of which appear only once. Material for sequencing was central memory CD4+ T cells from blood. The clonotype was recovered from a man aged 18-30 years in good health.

The CDR3 loop reads CASSQSEGFGTDTQYF. In DNA, the CDR3 is TGCGCCAGCAGCCAATCGGAGGGATTCGGCACAGATACGCAGTATTTT. This sequence joins TRBV4-3 and TRBJ2-3; possibly TRBD2 for D (6 bases). V gave up 2 bases and J gave up 1 base, with 13 bases separating them. Germline CDR1 reads LGHNA; CDR2 reads YSLEER. The CDR3 totals 16 residues.